This T cell receptor beta chain appears in the sequencing data of a study of siplizumab effects on memory and regulatory T cells (dated by TCRdb to about 2019). Study-wide context: The study looked at the effect of siplizumab, an anti-CD2 antibody, on alloreactive T-cell subsets in allogeneic mixed lymphocyte reactions made from human PBMCs. Paper-wide results and their limitations: The cumulative frequency of alloreactive sequences that could be traced back to unstimulated CD4+ memory T cells was significantly reduced by siplizumab. No functional confirmation was obtained for the suppressive function of proliferating Tregs from siplizumab cultures. Unstimulated naive T cells appeared more diverse than memory T cells, and naive cells seemed to contribute substantially to the alloresponse. Because sequences below about 10^-5 frequency were poorly captured, only a minor fraction of alloreactive clones could be mapped to unstimulated subsets. About 75-97% of proliferating CD4+ or CD8+ clones could not be given a naive or memory phenotype. Of the alloreactive CD4+ clones that could be mapped, the Treg-derived share averaged around 64% with siplizumab compared with 25% to 30% in control reactions.

For this chain, trimming is 5 bases at the V end and 0 bases at the J end, and the number of junction bases without a gene match is 2. From the cysteine up to the phenylalanine, the CDR3 has a length of 15 residues. The only DNA kept is the CDR3, 45 bases in frame from the first base. The germline V gene provides CDR1 MNHEY and CDR2 SVGAGI. Turning to this clone: Its binding antigen is unknown. No much larger clone is present one base from it, and per-base qualities are unavailable.

Sorted unstimulated T cells, along with proliferating T cells recovered from mixed lymphocyte reactions, underwent TCRbeta CDR3 sequencing. Fresh whole blood from nine to eleven HLA-typed healthy donors was used to isolate PBMCs. To prepare the library, the immunoSEQ multiplex PCR assay was applied. Around 10^5 TCR templates per sample were assayed by the deep sequencing platform. Genomic DNA extracted from sorted T cells was used for TCRbeta CDR3 sequencing. On the study's bioinformatics: Clonal analysis of TCRbeta CDR3 data was done in the R programming language. Unstimulated samples were compared with post-reaction CFSE-low samples to define alloreactive CD4+ and CD8+ clones. Alloreactive CD4+ clones were assigned to regulatory or non-regulatory origin by matching sequences to sorted unstimulated Treg and non-Treg repertoires. Not all clones reach the TCRdb copy of this immuneACCESS table, which keeps in-frame sequences only. Checked studies attribute under half of the gap to unresolved V genes and leave the rest unexplained. V and J calls and clone size are as listed in that table; D and trimming were resolved from the DNA. The sample has 87,000 or so clones on record, 85% to 90% of them singletons. The ten top clones hold over 12% of the sample.

The receptor was isolated from a human donor in good health. Material: CD4+ T cells sorted from blood. The chain is assembled from TRBV6-5 and TRBJ2-7; 12 nucleotides in the junction match TRBD2. The DNA sequence is TGTGCCAGCAGTAAACTAGCGGGAGGCTCCTACGAGCAGTACTTC. This yields the protein CASSKLAGGSYEQYF.